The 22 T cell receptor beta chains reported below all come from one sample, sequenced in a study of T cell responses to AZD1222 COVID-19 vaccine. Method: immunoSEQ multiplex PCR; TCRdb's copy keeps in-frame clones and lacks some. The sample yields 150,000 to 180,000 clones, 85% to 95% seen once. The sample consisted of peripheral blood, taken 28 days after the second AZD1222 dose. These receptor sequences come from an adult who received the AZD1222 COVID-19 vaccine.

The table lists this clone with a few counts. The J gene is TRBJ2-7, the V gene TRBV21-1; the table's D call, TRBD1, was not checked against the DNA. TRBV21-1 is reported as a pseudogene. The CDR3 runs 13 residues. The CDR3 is CASSMTGLYEQYF. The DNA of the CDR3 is TGTGCCAGCAGCATGACAGGTCTCTACGAGCAGTACTTC.

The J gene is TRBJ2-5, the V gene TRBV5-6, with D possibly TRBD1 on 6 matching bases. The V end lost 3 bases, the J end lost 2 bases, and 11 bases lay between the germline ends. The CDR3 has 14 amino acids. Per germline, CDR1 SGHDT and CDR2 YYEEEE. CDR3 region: CASSSLRGQETQYF. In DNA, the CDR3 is TGTGCCAGCAGCTCCCTTAGGGGGCAAGAGACCCAGTACTTC.

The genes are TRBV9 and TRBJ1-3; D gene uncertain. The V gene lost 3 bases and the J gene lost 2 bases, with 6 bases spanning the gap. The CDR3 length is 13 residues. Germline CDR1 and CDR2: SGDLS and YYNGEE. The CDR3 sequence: CASSGGPGNTIYF. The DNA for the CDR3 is TGTGCCAGCAGCGGTGGGCCTGGAAACACCATATATTTT.

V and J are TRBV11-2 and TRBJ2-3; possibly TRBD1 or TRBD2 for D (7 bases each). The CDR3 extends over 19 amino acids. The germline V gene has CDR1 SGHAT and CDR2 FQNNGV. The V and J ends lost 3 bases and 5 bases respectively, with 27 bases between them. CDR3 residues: CASSFLLGRGLVGGDTQYF. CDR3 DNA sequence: TGTGCCAGCAGCTTTTTGCTGGGGAGGGGGCTTGTTGGTGGAGATACGCAGTATTTT.

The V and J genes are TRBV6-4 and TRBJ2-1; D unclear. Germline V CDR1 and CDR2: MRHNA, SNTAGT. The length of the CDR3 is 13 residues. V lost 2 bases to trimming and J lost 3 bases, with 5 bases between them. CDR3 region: CASSDADYNEQFF. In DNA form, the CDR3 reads TGTGCCAGCAGTGACGCGGACTACAATGAGCAGTTCTTC.

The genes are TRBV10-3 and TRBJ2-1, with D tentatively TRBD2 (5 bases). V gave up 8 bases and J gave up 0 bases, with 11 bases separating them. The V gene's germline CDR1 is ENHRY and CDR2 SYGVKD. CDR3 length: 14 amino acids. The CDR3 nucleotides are TGTGCCATCGCGGACTCCTTCTCCTACAATGAGCAGTTCTTC. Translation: CAIADSFSYNEQFF.

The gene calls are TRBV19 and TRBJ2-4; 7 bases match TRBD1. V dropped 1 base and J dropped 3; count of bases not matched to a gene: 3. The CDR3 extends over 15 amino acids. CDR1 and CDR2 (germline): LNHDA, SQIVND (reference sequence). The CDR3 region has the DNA TGTGCCAGTAGTATAGCACAGGGGCGCAAAAACATTCAGTACTTC. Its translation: CASSIAQGRKNIQYF.

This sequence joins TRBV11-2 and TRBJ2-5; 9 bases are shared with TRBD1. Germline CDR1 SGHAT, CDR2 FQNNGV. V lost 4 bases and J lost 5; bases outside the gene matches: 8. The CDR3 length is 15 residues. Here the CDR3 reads CASSSNSGQGETQYF. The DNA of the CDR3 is TGTGCCAGCAGCTCTAATTCGGGACAGGGTGAGACCCAGTACTTC.

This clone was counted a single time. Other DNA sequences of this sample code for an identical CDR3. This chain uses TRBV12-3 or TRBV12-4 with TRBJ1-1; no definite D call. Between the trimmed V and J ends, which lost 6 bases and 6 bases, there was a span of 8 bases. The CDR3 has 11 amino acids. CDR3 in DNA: TGTGCCAGCAGCCTAAGTTCTGAAGCTTTCTTT. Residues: CASSLSSEAFF.

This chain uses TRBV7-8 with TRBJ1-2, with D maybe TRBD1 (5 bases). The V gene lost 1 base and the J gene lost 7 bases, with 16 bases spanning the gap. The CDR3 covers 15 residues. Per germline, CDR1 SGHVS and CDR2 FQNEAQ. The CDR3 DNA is TGTGCCAGCAGCTTAGTACGGGGGATGGGCGCTGGCTACACCTTC. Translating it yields CASSLVRGMGAGYTF.

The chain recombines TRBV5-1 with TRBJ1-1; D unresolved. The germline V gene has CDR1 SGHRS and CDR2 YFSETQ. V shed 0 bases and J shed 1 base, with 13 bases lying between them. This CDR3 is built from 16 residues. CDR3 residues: CASSLAPDGTNTEAFF. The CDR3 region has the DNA TGCGCCAGCAGCTTGGCCCCGGACGGAACGAACACTGAAGCTTTCTTT.

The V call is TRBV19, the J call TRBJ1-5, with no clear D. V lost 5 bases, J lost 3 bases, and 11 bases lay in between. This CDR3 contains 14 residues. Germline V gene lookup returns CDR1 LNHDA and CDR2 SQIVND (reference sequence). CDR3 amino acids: CASSLGLNNQPQHF. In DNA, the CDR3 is TGTGCCAGTAGTCTTGGACTTAACAATCAGCCCCAGCATTTT.

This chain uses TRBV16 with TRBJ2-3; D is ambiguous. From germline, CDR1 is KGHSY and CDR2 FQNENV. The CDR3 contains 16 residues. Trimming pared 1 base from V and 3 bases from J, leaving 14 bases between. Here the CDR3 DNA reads TGTGCCAGCAGCCAATGGAGTGGCGGACCGACAGATACGCAGTATTTT. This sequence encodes CASSQWSGGPTDTQYF. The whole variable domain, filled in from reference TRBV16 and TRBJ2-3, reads GEEVAQTPKHLVRGEGQKAKLYCAPIKGHSYVFWYQQVLKNEFKFLISFQNENVFDETGMPKERFSAKCLPNSPCSLEIQATKLEDSAVYFCASSQWSGGPTDTQYFGPGTRLTVL.

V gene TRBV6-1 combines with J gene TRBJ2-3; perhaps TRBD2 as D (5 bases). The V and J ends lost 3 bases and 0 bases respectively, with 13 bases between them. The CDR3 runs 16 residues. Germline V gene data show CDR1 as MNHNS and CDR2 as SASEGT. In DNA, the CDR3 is TGTGCCAGCAGTGATCGATACCGGACTAGCACAGATACGCAGTATTTT. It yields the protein CASSDRYRTSTDTQYF.

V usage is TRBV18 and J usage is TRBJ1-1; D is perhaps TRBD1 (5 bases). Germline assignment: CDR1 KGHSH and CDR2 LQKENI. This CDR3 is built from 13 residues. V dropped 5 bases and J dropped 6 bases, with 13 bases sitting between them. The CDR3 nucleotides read TGTGCCAGCTCAAACCGAATGGGGGCTGAAGCTTTCTTT. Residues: CASSNRMGAEAFF.

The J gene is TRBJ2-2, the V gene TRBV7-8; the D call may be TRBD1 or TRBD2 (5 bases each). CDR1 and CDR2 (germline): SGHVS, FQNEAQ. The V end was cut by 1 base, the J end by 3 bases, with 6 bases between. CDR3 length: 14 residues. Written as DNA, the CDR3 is TGTGCCAGCAGCTTAGGGGGACACACCGGGGAGCTGTTTTTT. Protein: CASSLGGHTGELFF.

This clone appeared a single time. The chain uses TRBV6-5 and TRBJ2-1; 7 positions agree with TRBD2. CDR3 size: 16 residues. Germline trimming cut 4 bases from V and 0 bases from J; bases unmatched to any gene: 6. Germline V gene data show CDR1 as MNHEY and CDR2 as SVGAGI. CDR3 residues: CASSSPRTSSYNEQFF. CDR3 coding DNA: TGTGCCAGCAGTTCCCCGAGGACTAGCTCCTACAATGAGCAGTTCTTC.

As DNA, the CDR3 is TGTGCCAGCAGCTTCAGTTTAATGAACTATGGCTACACCTTC. Its translation: CASSFSLMNYGYTF. V is TRBV11-2 and J is TRBJ1-2; D unclear. This CDR3 spans 14 amino acids. From germline, CDR1 is SGHAT and CDR2 FQNNGV. Trimming stripped 3 bases from V and 2 bases from J, with 10 bases between.

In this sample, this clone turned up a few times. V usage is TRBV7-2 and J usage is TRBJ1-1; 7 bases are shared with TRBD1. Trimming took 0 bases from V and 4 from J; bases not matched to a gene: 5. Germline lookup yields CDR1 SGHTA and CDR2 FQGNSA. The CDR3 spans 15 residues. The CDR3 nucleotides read TGTGCCAGCAGCTTAGCGGGACAGAGACCCACTGAAGCTTTCTTT. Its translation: CASSLAGQRPTEAFF.

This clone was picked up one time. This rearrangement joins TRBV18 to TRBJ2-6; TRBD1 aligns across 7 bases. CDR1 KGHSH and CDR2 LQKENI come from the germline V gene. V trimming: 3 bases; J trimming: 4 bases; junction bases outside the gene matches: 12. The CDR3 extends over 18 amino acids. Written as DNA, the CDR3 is TGTGCCAGCTCACCCCGAACAGGGGAGCGCTCCGGGGCCAACGTCCTGACTTTC. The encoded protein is CASSPRTGERSGANVLTF. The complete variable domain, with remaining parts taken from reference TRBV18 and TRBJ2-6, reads NAGVMQNPRHLVRRRGQEARLRCSPMKGHSHVYWYRQLPEEGLKFMVYLQKENIIDESGMPKERFSAEFPKEGPSILRIQQVVRGDSAAYFCASSPRTGERSGANVLTFGAGSRLTVL.

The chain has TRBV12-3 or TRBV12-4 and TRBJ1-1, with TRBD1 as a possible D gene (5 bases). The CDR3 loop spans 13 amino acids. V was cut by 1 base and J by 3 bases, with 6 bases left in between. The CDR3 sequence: CASSLVGDTEAFF. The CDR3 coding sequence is TGTGCCAGCAGTTTAGTGGGGGACACTGAAGCTTTCTTT.

CDR3 nucleotide sequence: TGTGCCAGCACTATCGCCAGGGCTTATGGCTACACCTTC. This translates into CASTIARAYGYTF. V usage is TRBV2 and J usage is TRBJ1-2; maybe TRBD1 (5 bases). The germline V gene encodes CDR1 SNHLY and CDR2 FYNNEI. With 7 bases removed from V and 5 bases from J, the gap between germline ends came to 14 bases. The CDR3 is 13 amino acids.